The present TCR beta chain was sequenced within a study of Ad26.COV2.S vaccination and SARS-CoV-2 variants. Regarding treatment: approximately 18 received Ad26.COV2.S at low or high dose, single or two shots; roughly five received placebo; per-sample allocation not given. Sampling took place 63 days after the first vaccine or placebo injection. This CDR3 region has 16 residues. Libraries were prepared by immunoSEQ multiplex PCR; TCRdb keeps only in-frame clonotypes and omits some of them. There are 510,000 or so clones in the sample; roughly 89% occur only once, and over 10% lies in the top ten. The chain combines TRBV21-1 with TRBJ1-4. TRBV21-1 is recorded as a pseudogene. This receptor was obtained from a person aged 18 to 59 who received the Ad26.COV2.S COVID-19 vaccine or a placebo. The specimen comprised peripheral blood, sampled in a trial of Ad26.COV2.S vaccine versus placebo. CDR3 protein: CASRATEEATNEKLFF. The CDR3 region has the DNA TGTGCCAGCAGGGCAACAGAAGAGGCAACTAATGAAAAACTGTTTTTT.